The rows below give T cell receptor beta chains drawn from one sample of a study of shared clonotypes between healthy human individuals. Clones were read by immunoSEQ multiplex PCR, and TCRdb kept only the in-frame ones, dropping some. The table records fewer than 1.4 million clones, 75% to 80% of them present only once. The sequencing input was memory CD4+ T cells from PBMCs. Receptors were obtained from a young man in good health. Some clones in this sample may be carry-over from other donors' samples. CDR3s include the opening cysteine and the closing phenylalanine or tryptophan. The D gene is left open where the match is weak. A clone size is listed for some rows: how often the clone was seen (once, few, many), or a class if it is expanded.

>TRBJ2-3|-|TRBV4-3|once
TGCGCCAGCAGCCAACAGACGGGCACCCCAGCCCAGTATTTT
CASSQQTGTPAQYF
>TRBJ2-1|-|TRBV6-5|-
TGTGCCAGCAGTTTAGGGGGGAATGAGCAGTTCTTC
CASSLGGNEQFF
>TRBJ2-7|TRBD2|TRBV7-3|-
TGTGCCAGCAGCTTAAAGGGGGGACTAGCGGGAGGGACCCCCTACGAGCAGTACTTC
CASSLKGGLAGGTPYEQYF
>TRBJ2-2|-|TRBV11-3|-
TGTGCCAGCAGCCAAACTGCTAGGCTGTTTTTT
CASSQTARLFF
>TRBJ2-7|TRBD1|TRBV27|-
TGTGCCAGCAACCGACAGGGCAAGGAGGACGAGCAGTACTTC
CASNRQGKEDEQYF
>TRBJ1-2|-|TRBV15|-
TGTGCCACCAGCAGAGATCGGGGGATTAACTATGGCTACACCTTC
CATSRDRGINYGYTF
>TRBJ1-3|-|TRBV7-9|-
TGTGCCAGCATCCCCCCCGAGGCGGGGCAAGCTGGAAACACCATATATTTT
CASIPPEAGQAGNTIYF
>TRBJ2-5|TRBD1|TRBV30|-
TGTGCCTGGAGCCCGGACAGGGGAGAGACCCAGTACTTC
CAWSPDRGETQYF
>TRBJ2-7|-|TRBV5-1|-
TGCGCCAGCAGCTCATCTTCAGGGGTGGGGGAGCAGTACTTC
CASSSSSGVGEQYF
>TRBJ1-5|-|TRBV28|-
TGTGCCAGCAGTTCTCCAGCCGCAGGTTCTAATCAGCCCCAGCATTTT
CASSSPAAGSNQPQHF
>TRBJ1-4|-|TRBV20-1|once
TGCAGTGCTAGAGATATCGAAAAACTGTTTTTT
CSARDIEKLFF
>TRBJ2-7|-|TRBV6-6|-
TGTGCCAGCAGAGGAACAGGGCTCGAGCAGTACTTC
CASRGTGLEQYF
>TRBJ2-1|-|TRBV30|-
TGTGCCTGGACGTATGGGGGGTCGAGGGCCAATCAGCAGTTCTTC
CAWTYGGSRANQQFF
>TRBJ2-5|TRBD2|TRBV5-1|few
TGCGCCAGCAGCTTGGTCAGACTAGCGGGGGGGGATGACCAAGAGACCCAGTACTTC
CASSLVRLAGGDDQETQYF